This T cell receptor beta chain was recovered during a study of blood T cell repertoires in COVID-19. The CDR3 spans 15 residues. Germline V gene data show CDR1 as SEHNR and CDR2 as FQNEAQ (reference sequence). V gave up 5 bases and J gave up 4 bases; unmatched junction bases: 10. Produced via immunoSEQ multiplex PCR; TCRdb's table is partial and in-frame only. There are around 94,000 clones in the sample; 85% to 90% occur only once, and roughly 3.1% lies in the top ten. This TCR was sampled from a man aged 50 or older with active or convalescent COVID-19. The gene calls are TRBV7-9 and TRBJ2-5, with TRBD2 matching over 7 bases. Sequenced input: peripheral blood. The CDR3 nucleotides read TGTGCCAGCAGCCCAACCAGGACTAGTATAGAGACCCAGTACTTC. Residues: CASSPTRTSIETQYF.